This is a list of T cell receptor beta chains from one sample in a study of T-cell reconstitution after alpha-beta-depleted transplantation in children. TCRdb reanalysed the PCR reads using MiXCR and keeps one entry per CDR3 protein. This sample has 200,000 to 250,000 distinct CDR3 sequences, with roughly 8.3% found just once. The sequences come from PBMCs, mostly from graft donor cells, collected 360 days after TCRalphabeta/CD19-depleted stem cell transplant. Receptors originate from a male patient between 2 and 9 years old who had a stem cell transplant for acute myeloid leukemia, so the T cells may come from the graft donor. Each CDR3 is given with its conserved first and last residue. Each record gives: D gene, clone size, V gene, J gene, CDR3 protein, CDR3 DNA. D genes are given only for firm matches. Some rows mark clone size as missing; the rest say once, few, many or name a class of expanded clone.

.	few	TRBV2	TRBJ1-1	CASSEAPGTEAFF	TGTGCCAGCAGTGAAGCCCCTGGCACTGAAGCTTTCTTT
.	many	TRBV12-3/TRBV12-4	TRBJ1-2	CASSSGRGGGYGYTF	TGTGCCAGCAGTTCGGGCCGAGGGGGGGGCTATGGCTACACCTTC
.	.	TRBV12-3/TRBV12-4	TRBJ2-5	CASSFRGLRETQYF	TGTGCCAGCAGTTTTCGGGGACTGCGGGAGACCCAGTACTTC
.	many	TRBV7-9	TRBJ2-7	CASSFVAEYEQYF	TGTGCCAGCAGCTTTGTGGCAGAGTACGAGCAGTACTTC
.	few	TRBV20-1	TRBJ1-5	CSARLPGWAQPQHF	TGCAGTGCTAGATTGCCAGGGTGGGCTCAGCCCCAGCATTTT
.	few	TRBV19	TRBJ1-1	CASRQGRGNTEAFF	TGTGCCAGTAGGCAGGGACGGGGGAACACTGAAGCTTTCTTT
.	few	TRBV2	TRBJ2-1	CASSEARGPYNEQFF	TGTGCCAGCAGTGAAGCGCGGGGCCCCTACAATGAGCAGTTCTTC
TRBD2	many	TRBV29-1	TRBJ2-7	CSVDGGTSVVGQYF	TGCAGCGTTGACGGGGGGACTAGCGTAGTGGGACAGTACTTC
.	.	TRBV6-5	TRBJ1-1	CASSYSGLYNTEAFF	TGTGCCAGCAGTTACTCGGGTTTGTATAACACTGAAGCTTTCTTT
.	.	TRBV7-2	TRBJ1-4	CASSVTGTTTNEKLFF	TGTGCCAGCAGCGTGACCGGGACAACAACTAATGAAAAACTGTTTTTT
TRBD2	.	TRBV2	TRBJ2-5	CASSEAYGGGAVETQYF	TGTGCCAGCAGTGAAGCCTACGGCGGGGGGGCCGTGGAGACCCAGTACTTC
TRBD2	many	TRBV4-3	TRBJ2-1	CASSQDQTGGPDEQFF	TGCGCCAGCAGCCAAGATCAAACGGGAGGGCCTGATGAGCAGTTCTTC
.	few	TRBV20-1	TRBJ1-6	CSASIITGMITPLHF	TGCAGTGCTAGTATCATCACAGGGATGATAACACCCCTCCACTTT
TRBD2	few	TRBV6-5	TRBJ2-7	CASSYGLAETYEQYF	TGTGCCAGCAGTTACGGTCTAGCGGAGACCTACGAGCAGTACTTC
TRBD2	many	TRBV29-1	TRBJ2-1	CSVEDPRTSGGTDEQFF	TGCAGCGTTGAAGACCCTCGCACTAGCGGGGGGACCGATGAGCAGTTCTTC
TRBD2	many	TRBV3-1	TRBJ2-7	CASSQGGRISYEQYF	TGTGCCAGCAGCCAGGGGGGGAGAATCTCCTACGAGCAGTACTTC
.	.	TRBV7-2	TRBJ2-2	CASSLAWEANTGELFF	TGTGCCAGCAGCTTAGCGTGGGAGGCGAACACCGGGGAGCTGTTTTTT
.	many	TRBV29-1	TRBJ2-5	CSHSSGKETQYF	TGCAGCCATAGTAGTGGGAAAGAGACCCAGTACTTC
.	few	TRBV6-2/TRBV6-3	TRBJ2-1	CASSNRVHEQFF	TGTGCCAGCAGTAACAGGGTGCATGAGCAGTTCTTC
TRBD1	many	TRBV12-3/TRBV12-4	TRBJ1-1	CASRAGGDTEAFF	TGTGCCAGCAGAGCAGGGGGAGACACTGAAGCTTTCTTT
.	.	TRBV5-1	TRBJ2-1	CASSLSLTGEQFF	TGCGCCAGCAGCTTGTCGCTGACAGGTGAGCAGTTCTTC
TRBD2	many	TRBV5-1	TRBJ2-6	CASSLPTSGITTGANVLTF	TGCGCCAGCAGCCTACCGACTAGCGGGATAACTACTGGGGCCAACGTCCTGACTTTC
TRBD2	many	TRBV11-2	TRBJ2-1	CASRSRSLAGGFNEQFF	TGTGCCAGCAGGTCCAGGAGTCTAGCGGGAGGGTTCAATGAGCAGTTCTTC
.	.	TRBV6-5	TRBJ2-2	CASSYSLPVNTGELFF	TGTGCCAGCAGTTACTCGCTACCGGTGAACACCGGGGAGCTGTTTTTT
.	many	TRBV7-9	TRBJ1-5	CAISGDFRQPQHF	TGTGCCATCTCGGGGGACTTCAGACAGCCCCAGCATTTT
TRBD1	many	TRBV5-1	TRBJ1-5	CASSLAGGDQPQHF	TGCGCCAGCAGCTTGGCAGGGGGCGACCAGCCCCAGCATTTT
.	many	TRBV5-1	TRBJ2-1	CASSLIWRGSSYNEQFF	TGCGCCAGCAGCTTAATTTGGCGGGGTAGCTCCTACAATGAGCAGTTCTTC
TRBD2	.	TRBV6-5	TRBJ2-2	CASSYSLAGGPGELFF	TGTGCCAGCAGTTACTCGCTAGCGGGAGGGCCCGGGGAGCTGTTTTTT
TRBD2	few	TRBV20-1	TRBJ2-1	CSARDHGTSGYYTSYNEQFF	TGCAGTGCTAGAGATCATGGGACTAGCGGGTATTACACCTCCTACAATGAGCAGTTCTTC
TRBD2	.	TRBV14	TRBJ2-2	CASSALTSGLNTGELFF	TGTGCCAGCAGCGCCTTGACTAGCGGCTTGAACACCGGGGAGCTGTTTTTT
.	many	TRBV20-1	TRBJ2-5	CSAIGGGETQYF	TGCAGTGCTATTGGGGGTGGGGAGACCCAGTACTTC
.	few	TRBV5-1	TRBJ2-3	CASSLDPGVPRVRSTDTQYF	TGCGCCAGCAGCTTGGACCCTGGAGTACCCAGGGTAAGGTCCACAGATACGCAGTATTTT
.	many	TRBV29-1	TRBJ2-3	CSVGGAADTQYF	TGCAGCGTTGGAGGAGCCGCAGATACGCAGTATTTT
TRBD2	many	TRBV7-6	TRBJ2-5	CASSGSGGQTQYF	TGTGCCAGCAGCGGGAGCGGGGGACAGACCCAGTACTTC
TRBD2	many	TRBV5-1	TRBJ2-5	CASSLYGGNLETQYF	TGCGCCAGCAGCTTGTACGGGGGGAATTTGGAGACCCAGTACTTC
TRBD1	few	TRBV12-3/TRBV12-4	TRBJ2-1	CASSFDRGNDNEQFF	TGTGCCAGCAGTTTCGACAGGGGGAATGACAATGAGCAGTTCTTC